In this sample, the clone carrying this TCR beta chain turned up many times. The data were obtained in a study of T cells in Graves' hyperthyroidism and ophthalmopathy. The CDR3 has 14 amino acids. Germline V gives CDR1 MNHNS, CDR2 SASEGT. J gave up 4 bases and V 5 bases, and 7 bases lay outside the gene matches. The investigators amplified TCR beta CDR3 regions from RNA transcripts. Researchers ran a first-round RT-PCR on the TCR CDR3 using the HTBI primer set. TCRdb redid the calling of the multiplex PCR reads with MiXCR, one entry per CDR3 protein. The sample holds hundreds of thousands of distinct CDR3 sequences, about 13% seen once.

The material sequenced was blood. The chain links TRBV6-1 to TRBJ1-2, with 7 positions matching TRBD1. This sequence was found in a woman aged 18-29 years with Graves' hyperthyroidism. This CDR3 is CASSPQGPSYGYTF. CDR3 in DNA: TGTGCCAGCAGTCCACAGGGGCCTAGCTATGGCTACACCTTC.